Below are 24 T cell receptor beta chains sequenced from a single sample in a study of T-cell reconstitution after alpha-beta-depleted transplantation in children. As it was prepared, the TCRbeta library received unique molecular identifiers. One entry per CDR3 protein, called by TCRdb with MiXCR from the PCR reads. The profile shows about 400,000 distinct CDR3 sequences, more than 10% of them singletons. Sequencing was performed on PBMCs, taken from the stem cell graft. The receptor set was obtained from a human donor who donated a stem cell graft to a child with Fanconi anemia.

This clonotype was counted only a few times. Here the CDR3 DNA reads TGCGCCAGCAGCCCTGAGGGGGTCGAGCAGTTCTTC. This codes for CASSPEGVEQFF. This sequence joins TRBV4-3 and TRBJ2-1; maybe TRBD1 (6 bases). Trimming took off 4 bases at V and 10 bases at J, with 11 bases between the two ends. Per germline, CDR1 LGHNA and CDR2 YSLEER. The CDR3 consists of 12 residues.

As regards this clonotype: This clone may be a read error of a much larger clone one base away. The J gene is TRBJ1-3, the V gene TRBV7-9; D unclear. Germline assignment: CDR1 SEHNR and CDR2 FQNEAQ (reference sequence). The CDR3 spans 16 residues. The CDR3 DNA reads as TGTGCCAGCAGCCTGGCAATGGGTTTCTCTAGAAACACCATATATTTT. This encodes CASSLAMGFSRNTIYF.

The table lists this clonotype with a count of one. A much larger clone differs by one base, so this may be a read error. The chain has TRBV4-1 and TRBJ2-3, with a weak D call TRBD1 (5 bases). The CDR3 has 17 residues. From germline, CDR1 is MGHRA and CDR2 YSYEKL. The DNA of the CDR3 is TGCGCCAGCAGCCAAGGGGATCAAGGGGTTAGCACAGATTCGCAGTATTTT. It specifies CASSQGDQGVSTDSQYF.

This chain uses TRBV2 with TRBJ2-3; D possibly matches TRBD1 or TRBD2 (6 bases each). Germline lookup yields CDR1 SNHLY and CDR2 FYNNEI. The CDR3 loop spans 15 amino acids. Trimming stripped 4 bases from V and 3 bases from J, with 14 bases between. The CDR3: CASSGAGGRTDTQYF. The CDR3 nucleotides are TGTGCCAGCAGTGGGGCCGGGGGCCGGACAGATACGCAGTATTTT.

This clonotype has at least ten counts. The rearrangement uses TRBV4-2 and TRBJ1-5, with D unresolved. With 0 bases removed from V and 5 bases from J, the gap between germline ends came to 11 bases. The CDR3 totals 15 residues. Germline V lookup: CDR1 LGHNA, CDR2 YNFKEQ. CDR3 bases: TGTGCCAGCAGCCAAGAGCTCCAGCGACATCAGCCCCAGCATTTT. Its protein is CASSQELQRHQPQHF.

This clonotype appeared many times. CDR3 region: CSTRGGRTDTQYF. In nucleotides, the CDR3 is TGCAGCACCCGGGGGGGTCGCACAGATACGCAGTATTTT. J is TRBJ2-3 and V is TRBV29-1, with 8 bases identical to TRBD2. V dropped 8 bases and J dropped 1; count of bases not matched to a gene: 5. The CDR3 consists of 13 residues. Germline loops: CDR1 SQVTM, CDR2 ANQGSEA.

This chain links TRBV3-1 with TRBJ2-7, with unresolved D. CDR1 LGHDT and CDR2 YNNKEL come from the germline V gene (reference sequence). Trimming stripped 4 bases from V and 5 bases from J, with 12 bases between. The CDR3 totals 13 residues. CDR3 nucleotide sequence: TGTGCCAGCAGCCCGCAGTATTCAGACGAGCAGTACTTC. It encodes CASSPQYSDEQYF.

This clonotype was picked up a small number of times. The CDR3 here is CAWSVGLSYEQYF. The CDR3 DNA follows: TGTGCCTGGAGTGTGGGCCTCTCCTACGAGCAGTACTTC. V gene TRBV30 combines with J gene TRBJ2-7; D call uncertain. Germline CDR1 is GTSNPN and CDR2 is SVGIG (reference sequence). The CDR3 covers 13 residues. The germline V and J ends were trimmed by 0 bases and 0 bases, with 6 bases remaining between them.

Many counts were recorded for this clonotype. The chain joins TRBV5-1 to TRBJ2-7; TRBD1 aligns across 9 bases. Germline trimming cut 6 bases from V and 5 bases from J; bases unmatched to any gene: 6. This CDR3 is built from 13 residues. From germline, CDR1 is SGHRS and CDR2 YFSETQ. The CDR3 DNA reads TGCGCCAGCACTAATACAGGGGGCAACGAGCAGTACTTC. Residues: CASTNTGGNEQYF.

The V gene is TRBV7-2, the J gene TRBJ2-1, with no clear D. Looked up from germline, CDR1 is SGHTA and CDR2 is FQGNSA. The CDR3 length is 14 residues. Trimming cost V 1 base and J 10 bases, with 14 bases left between them. The CDR3 spells CASSLGPSSMEQFF. For the CDR3, the DNA is TGTGCCAGCAGCTTAGGACCGTCATCCATGGAGCAGTTCTTC. Full variable domain (outside the CDR3, taken from reference TRBV7-2 and TRBJ2-1): GAGVSQSPSNKVTEKGKDVELRCDPISGHTALYWYRQSLGQGLEFLIYFQGNSAPDKSGLPSDRFSAERTGGSVSTLTIQRTQQEDSAVYLCASSLGPSSMEQFFGPGTRLTVL.

This clonotype was recorded a few times. This chain connects TRBV5-6 to TRBJ1-1; no clear D. This CDR3 is built from 11 residues. Trimming cost V 2 bases and J 6 bases, with 5 bases left between them. The germline V gene encodes CDR1 SGHDT and CDR2 YYEEEE. The DNA of the CDR3 is TGTGCCAGCAGCTTTAGGGCTGAAGCTTTCTTT. Encoded protein: CASSFRAEAFF.

J is TRBJ2-3 and V is TRBV5-1; no clear D. The V gene's germline CDR1 is SGHRS and CDR2 YFSETQ. The CDR3 is made up of 14 amino acids. The germline V and J ends were trimmed by 0 bases and 2 bases, with 7 bases remaining between them. The CDR3 loop reads CASSLVRDTDTQYF. CDR3 coding DNA: TGCGCCAGCAGCTTGGTGCGTGACACAGATACGCAGTATTTT.

This clonotype occurred a few times. V is TRBV10-3 and J is TRBJ1-4, with D perhaps matching TRBD1 (5 bases). This CDR3 spans 16 amino acids. Per the germline V gene, CDR1 is ENHRY and CDR2 is SYGVKD. V lost 3 bases to trimming and J lost 0 bases, with 11 bases between them. CDR3 in DNA: TGTGCCATCAGTGAACAACTGGGGGCAACTAATGAAAAACTGTTTTTT. Translated: CAISEQLGATNEKLFF.

This clonotype was observed a few times. The rearrangement links TRBV4-3 to TRBJ1-5; perhaps TRBD1 as D (5 bases). CDR1 and CDR2 from the germline V gene are LGHNA and YSLEER. The CDR3 is 17 residues long. The ends were cut back, 0 bases at V and 4 bases at J, with 16 bases in the middle. The CDR3 nucleotides read TGCGCCAGCAGCCAAGATCTAGGGGCAGGGAGGAATCAGCCCCAGCATTTT. It translates to CASSQDLGAGRNQPQHF.

The DNA for the CDR3 is TGCAGTGCTAGACTAGGGGTCTCCGAGCAGTACTTC. It encodes CSARLGVSEQYF. The chain recombines TRBV20-1 with TRBJ2-7; D is perhaps TRBD1 (5 bases). Trimming removed 2 bases at V and 6 bases at J, with 11 bases between. This CDR3 has 12 amino acids. Germline loops: CDR1 DFQATT, CDR2 SNEGSKA (reference sequence).

This clonotype was picked up many times. The J gene is TRBJ1-1, the V gene TRBV4-1; D is perhaps TRBD1 (5 bases). The CDR3 length is 16 residues. The V gene's germline CDR1 is MGHRA and CDR2 YSYEKL. V was shortened by 3 bases and J by 1 base, with 15 bases between the two germline ends. In nucleotides, the CDR3 is TGCGCCAGCAGCCACCCAGGGAAACGGCAGAACACTGAAGCTTTCTTT. It yields the protein CASSHPGKRQNTEAFF.

The V and J genes are TRBV29-1 and TRBJ1-1; no clear D. There are 14 residues in the CDR3. The germline V and J ends were trimmed by 6 bases and 0 bases, with 14 bases remaining between them. Germline V gives CDR1 SQVTM, CDR2 ANQGSEA. CDR3 sequence: CSVLLFGVNTEAFF. The DNA of the CDR3 is TGCAGCGTCCTCCTGTTTGGGGTGAACACTGAAGCTTTCTTT. Full variable domain (missing parts from reference TRBV29-1 and TRBJ1-1): SAVISQKPSRDICQRGTSLTIQCQVDSQVTMMFWYRQQPGQSLTLIATANQGSEATYESGFVIDKFPISRPNLTFSTLTVSNMSPEDSSIYLCSVLLFGVNTEAFFGQGTRLTVV.

V is TRBV11-1 and J is TRBJ2-3, with D possibly being TRBD2 (7 bases). The CDR3 totals 18 residues. Germline V gives CDR1 SGHAT, CDR2 FQDESV (reference sequence). The V gene lost 5 bases and the J gene lost 2 bases, with 23 bases spanning the gap. The CDR3 region has the DNA TGTGCCAGCAGCCCAGACGGGGGCCTCGGGGGGCCCACAGATACGCAGTATTTT. Amino acid sequence: CASSPDGGLGGPTDTQYF.

The V gene is TRBV6-5, the J gene TRBJ1-2, with D possibly being TRBD1 (5 bases). Germline V gene sequence: CDR1 MNHEY, CDR2 SVGAGI. V lost 2 bases and J 4 bases, leaving 14 bases between the germline ends. The CDR3 has 15 residues. The CDR3 sequence: CASSYHRRDVYGYTF. Written as DNA, the CDR3 is TGTGCCAGCAGTTACCATCGCCGGGACGTCTATGGCTACACCTTC.

The chain employs TRBV20-1 and TRBJ1-5, with D tentatively TRBD1 (6 bases). CDR1 is DFQATT and CDR2 is SNEGSKA in the germline V gene (reference sequence). V was pared by 5 bases and J by 0 bases, with 14 bases between. The CDR3 contains 15 residues. The CDR3 nucleotides are TGCAGTGCTGCAAGGGGGGGATATAGCAATCAGCCCCAGCATTTT. Translation gives CSAARGGYSNQPQHF.

This clonotype was counted many times. V gene TRBV7-8 combines with J gene TRBJ2-3, with TRBD1 identical over 7 bases. Losses at the gene ends were 2 bases for V and 2 bases for J; bases not matched to a gene: 7. The CDR3 contains 16 residues. CDR1 and CDR2 (germline): SGHVS, FQNEAQ. The CDR3 region is CASSLLSGTVTDTQYF. DNA of the CDR3: TGTGCCAGCAGCTTACTTTCCGGGACAGTCACAGATACGCAGTATTTT.

This clonotype was detected ten times or more. V is TRBV11-3 and J is TRBJ2-5; D may be TRBD2 (5 bases). V was trimmed by 5 bases and J by 5 bases, leaving 12 bases between them. Germline assignment: CDR1 SGHNT and CDR2 YENEEA. The CDR3 sequence is 13 residues long. CDR3 in DNA: TGTGCCAGCAGCCGGACCCGAGGGGAGACCCAGTACTTC. Translating it yields CASSRTRGETQYF. The whole variable domain, remainder taken from reference TRBV11-3 and TRBJ2-5, is EAGVVQSPRYKIIEKKQPVAFWCNPISGHNTLYWYLQNLGQGPELLIRYENEEAVDDSQLPKDRFSAERLKGVDSTLKIQPAELGDSAVYLCASSRTRGETQYFGPGTRLLVL.

The chain is built from TRBV25-1 and TRBJ2-5, with 7 bases identical to TRBD2. Germline V CDR1 and CDR2: MGHDK, SYGVNS. The CDR3 totals 16 residues. V lost 6 bases, J lost 5 bases, and 15 bases stayed unmatched. This chain's CDR3 is CASSQPGRRGGETQYF. The CDR3 DNA sequence: TGTGCCAGCAGCCAACCTGGACGGCGGGGAGGGGAGACCCAGTACTTC.

This clonotype was observed many times. This rearrangement joins TRBV10-2 to TRBJ2-1; 12 bases match TRBD2. The germline V gene has CDR1 WSHSY and CDR2 SAAADI. The CDR3 is 13 residues long. The J segment lost 7 bases and the V segment lost 7 bases, leaving 2 bases of the junction unmatched. The CDR3 bases are TGCGCCAGCACTAGCGGGGGGGCAAATGAGCAGTTCTTC. Protein: CASTSGGANEQFF.